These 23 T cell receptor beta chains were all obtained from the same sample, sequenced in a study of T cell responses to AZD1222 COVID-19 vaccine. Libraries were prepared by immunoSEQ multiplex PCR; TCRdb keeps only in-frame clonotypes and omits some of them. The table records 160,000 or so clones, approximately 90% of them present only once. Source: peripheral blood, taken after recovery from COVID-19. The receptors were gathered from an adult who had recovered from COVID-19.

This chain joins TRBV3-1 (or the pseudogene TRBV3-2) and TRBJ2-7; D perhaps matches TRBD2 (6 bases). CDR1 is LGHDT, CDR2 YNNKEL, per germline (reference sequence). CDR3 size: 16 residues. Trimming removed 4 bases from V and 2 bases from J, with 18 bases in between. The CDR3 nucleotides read TGTGCCAGCAGCCCGGTTGGGCGGGGCCTACCCTACGAGCAGTACTTC. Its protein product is CASSPVGRGLPYEQYF.

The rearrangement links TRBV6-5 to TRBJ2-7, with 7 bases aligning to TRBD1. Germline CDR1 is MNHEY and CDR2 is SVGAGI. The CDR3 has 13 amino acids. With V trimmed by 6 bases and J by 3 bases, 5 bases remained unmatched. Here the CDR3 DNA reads TGTGCCAGCAGGCCGGGACAGAACTACGAGCAGTACTTC. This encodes CASRPGQNYEQYF.

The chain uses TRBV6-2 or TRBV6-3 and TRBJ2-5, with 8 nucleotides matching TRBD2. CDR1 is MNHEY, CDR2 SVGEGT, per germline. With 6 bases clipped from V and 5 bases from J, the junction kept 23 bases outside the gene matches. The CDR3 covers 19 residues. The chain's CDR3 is CASSFRGMFGGRTGETQYF. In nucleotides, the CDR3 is TGTGCCAGCAGCTTTAGAGGGATGTTCGGCGGGAGGACTGGGGAGACCCAGTACTTC.

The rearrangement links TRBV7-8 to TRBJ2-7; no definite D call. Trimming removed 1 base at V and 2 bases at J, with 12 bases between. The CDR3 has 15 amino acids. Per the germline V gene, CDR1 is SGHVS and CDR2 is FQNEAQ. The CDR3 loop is CASSLDESSTYEQYF. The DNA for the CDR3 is TGTGCCAGCAGCTTAGATGAGAGTTCCACCTACGAGCAGTACTTC.

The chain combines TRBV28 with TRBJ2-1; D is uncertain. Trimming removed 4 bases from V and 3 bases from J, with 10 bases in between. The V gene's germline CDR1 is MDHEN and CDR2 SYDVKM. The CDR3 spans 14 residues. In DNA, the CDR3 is TGTGCCAGCAGTTGGGGAACAATCTACAATGAGCAGTTCTTC. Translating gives CASSWGTIYNEQFF.

The CDR3 region is CASSIAAGGTTDTQYF. The CDR3 bases are TGTGCCAGTAGTATCGCGGCGGGCGGAACCACAGATACGCAGTATTTT. V gene TRBV19 combines with J gene TRBJ2-3; perhaps TRBD2 as D (5 bases). V was shortened by 3 bases and J by 2 bases, with 15 bases between the two germline ends. The CDR3 runs 16 residues. Germline V gene sequence: CDR1 LNHDA, CDR2 SQIVND (reference sequence).

CDR3 in amino acids: CATRYGTGVDTQYF. CDR3 DNA: TGTGCCACCAGATACGGGACAGGGGTGGATACGCAGTATTTT. This chain joins TRBV6-5 and TRBJ2-3, with TRBD1 matching 10 bases. The length of the CDR3 is 14 residues. V dropped 10 bases and J dropped 6; count of bases not matched to a gene: 10. The germline CDR1 and CDR2 sequences are MNHEY and SVGAGI.

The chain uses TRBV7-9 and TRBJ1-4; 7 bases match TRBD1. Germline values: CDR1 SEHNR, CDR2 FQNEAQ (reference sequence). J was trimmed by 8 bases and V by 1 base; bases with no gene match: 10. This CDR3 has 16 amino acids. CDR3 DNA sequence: TGTGCCAGCAGCTTAGATCTTGAGGGGGCAGACGAAAAACTGTTTTTT. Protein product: CASSLDLEGADEKLFF.

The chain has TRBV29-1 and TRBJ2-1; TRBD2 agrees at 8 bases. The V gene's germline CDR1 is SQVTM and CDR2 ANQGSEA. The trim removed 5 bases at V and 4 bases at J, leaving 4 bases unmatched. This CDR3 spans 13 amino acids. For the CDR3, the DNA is TGCAGCGTTAAGGCTAGCGGGTACAATGAGCAGTTCTTC. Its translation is CSVKASGYNEQFF.

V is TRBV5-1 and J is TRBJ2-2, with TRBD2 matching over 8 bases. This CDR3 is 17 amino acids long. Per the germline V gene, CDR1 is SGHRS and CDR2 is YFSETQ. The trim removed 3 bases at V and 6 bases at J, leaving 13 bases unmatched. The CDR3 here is CASSSQPGLVGAGELFF. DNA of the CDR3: TGCGCCAGCAGCTCGCAACCGGGACTAGTGGGGGCCGGGGAGCTGTTTTTT.

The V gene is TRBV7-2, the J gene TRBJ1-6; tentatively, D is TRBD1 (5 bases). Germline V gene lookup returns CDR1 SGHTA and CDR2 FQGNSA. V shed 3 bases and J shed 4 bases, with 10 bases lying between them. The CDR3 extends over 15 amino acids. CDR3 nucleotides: TGTGCCAGCAGCTTGGGGACGGGTTATAATTCACCCCTCCACTTT. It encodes CASSLGTGYNSPLHF.

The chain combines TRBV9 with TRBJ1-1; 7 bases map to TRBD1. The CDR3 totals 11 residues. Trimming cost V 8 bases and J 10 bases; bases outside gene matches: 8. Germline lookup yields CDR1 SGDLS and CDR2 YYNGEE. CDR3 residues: CARLRGAGAFF. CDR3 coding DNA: TGTGCCAGACTCAGGGGGGCCGGAGCTTTCTTT.

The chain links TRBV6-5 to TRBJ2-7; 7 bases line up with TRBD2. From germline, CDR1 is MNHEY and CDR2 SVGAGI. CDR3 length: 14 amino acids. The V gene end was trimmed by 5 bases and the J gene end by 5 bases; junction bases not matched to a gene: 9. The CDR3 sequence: CASSPRGGAHEQYF. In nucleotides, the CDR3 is TGTGCCAGCAGTCCCCGGGGAGGGGCTCACGAGCAGTACTTC.

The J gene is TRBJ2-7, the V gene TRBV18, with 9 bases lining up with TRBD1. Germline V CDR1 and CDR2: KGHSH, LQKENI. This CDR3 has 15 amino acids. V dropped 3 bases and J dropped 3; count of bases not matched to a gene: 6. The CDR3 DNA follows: TGTGCCAGCTCACCTTCGCGGACAGGGGTCTACGAGCAGTACTTC. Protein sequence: CASSPSRTGVYEQYF. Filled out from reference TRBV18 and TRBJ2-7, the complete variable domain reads NAGVMQNPRHLVRRRGQEARLRCSPMKGHSHVYWYRQLPEEGLKFMVYLQKENIIDESGMPKERFSAEFPKEGPSILRIQQVVRGDSAAYFCASSPSRTGVYEQYFGPGTRLTVT.

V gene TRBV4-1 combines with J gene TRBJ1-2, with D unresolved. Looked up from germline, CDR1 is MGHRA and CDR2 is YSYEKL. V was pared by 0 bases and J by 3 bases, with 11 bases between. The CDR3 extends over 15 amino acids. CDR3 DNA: TGCGCCAGCAGCCAAGATAGGATGGGGTACTATGGCTACACCTTC. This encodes CASSQDRMGYYGYTF.

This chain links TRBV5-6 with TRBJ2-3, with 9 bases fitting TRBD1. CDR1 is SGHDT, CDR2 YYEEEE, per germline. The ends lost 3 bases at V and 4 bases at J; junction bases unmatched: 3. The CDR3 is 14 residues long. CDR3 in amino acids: CASSSGQGADTQYF. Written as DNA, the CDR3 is TGTGCCAGCAGCTCGGGACAGGGCGCAGATACGCAGTATTTT. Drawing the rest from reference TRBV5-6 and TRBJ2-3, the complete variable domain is DAGVTQSPTHLIKTRGQQVTLRCSPKSGHDTVSWYQQALGQGPQFIFQYYEEEERQRGNFPDRFSGHQFPNYSSELNVNALLLGDSALYLCASSSGQGADTQYFGPGTRLTVL.

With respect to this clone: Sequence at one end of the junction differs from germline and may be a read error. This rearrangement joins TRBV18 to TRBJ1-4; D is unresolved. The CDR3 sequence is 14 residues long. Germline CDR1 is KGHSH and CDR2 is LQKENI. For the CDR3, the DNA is TGTGCCAGCTCACTTCCCCGCAGGTCTGAAGAACTGTTTTTT. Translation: CASSLPRRSEELFF.

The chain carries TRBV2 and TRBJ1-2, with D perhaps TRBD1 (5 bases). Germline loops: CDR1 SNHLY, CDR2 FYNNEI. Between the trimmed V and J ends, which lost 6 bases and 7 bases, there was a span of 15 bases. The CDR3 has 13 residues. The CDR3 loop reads CASSEQVAVGYTF. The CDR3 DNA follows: TGTGCCAGCAGCGAACAGGTGGCGGTTGGCTACACCTTC.

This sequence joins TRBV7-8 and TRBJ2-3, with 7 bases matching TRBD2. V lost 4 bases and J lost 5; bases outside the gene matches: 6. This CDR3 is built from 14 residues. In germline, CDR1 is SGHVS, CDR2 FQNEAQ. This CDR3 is CASSSRLAGDTQYF. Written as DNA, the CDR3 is TGTGCCAGCAGCTCAAGACTAGCAGGAGATACGCAGTATTTT.

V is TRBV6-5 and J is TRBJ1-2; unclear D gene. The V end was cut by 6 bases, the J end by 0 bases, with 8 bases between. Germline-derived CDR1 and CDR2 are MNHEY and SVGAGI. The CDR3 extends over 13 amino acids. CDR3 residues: CASRVDPNYGYTF. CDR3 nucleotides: TGTGCCAGCAGGGTGGACCCTAACTATGGCTACACCTTC.

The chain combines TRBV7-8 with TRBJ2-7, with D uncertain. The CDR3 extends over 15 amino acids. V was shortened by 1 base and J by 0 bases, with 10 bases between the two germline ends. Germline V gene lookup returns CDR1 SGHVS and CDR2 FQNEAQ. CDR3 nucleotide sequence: TGTGCCAGCAGCTTAGTCAGCACGAACTCCTACGAGCAGTACTTC. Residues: CASSLVSTNSYEQYF. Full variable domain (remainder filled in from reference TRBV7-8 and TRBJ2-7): GAGVSQSPRYKVAKRGQDVALRCDPISGHVSLFWYQQALGQGPEFLTYFQNEAQLDKSGLPSDRFFAERPEGSVSTLKIQRTQQEDSAVYLCASSLVSTNSYEQYFGPGTRLTVT.

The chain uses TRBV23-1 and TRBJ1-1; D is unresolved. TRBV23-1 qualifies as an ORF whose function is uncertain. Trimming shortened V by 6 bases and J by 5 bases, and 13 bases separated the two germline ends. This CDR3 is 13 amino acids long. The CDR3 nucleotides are TGCGCCAGCAGCCAGCCTTGCGGAACTGAAGCTTTCTTT. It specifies CASSQPCGTEAFF.

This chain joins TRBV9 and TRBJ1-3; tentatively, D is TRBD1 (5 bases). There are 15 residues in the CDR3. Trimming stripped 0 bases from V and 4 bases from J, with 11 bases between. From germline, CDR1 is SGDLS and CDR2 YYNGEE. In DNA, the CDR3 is TGTGCCAGCAGCGTAGACGGGGCGAAGGGAAACACCATATATTTT. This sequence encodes CASSVDGAKGNTIYF. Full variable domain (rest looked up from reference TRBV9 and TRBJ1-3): DSGVTQTPKHLITATGQRVTLRCSPRSGDLSVYWYQQSLDQGLQFLIQYYNGEERAKGNILERFSAQQFPDLHSELNLSSLELGDSALYFCASSVDGAKGNTIYFGEGSWLTVV.